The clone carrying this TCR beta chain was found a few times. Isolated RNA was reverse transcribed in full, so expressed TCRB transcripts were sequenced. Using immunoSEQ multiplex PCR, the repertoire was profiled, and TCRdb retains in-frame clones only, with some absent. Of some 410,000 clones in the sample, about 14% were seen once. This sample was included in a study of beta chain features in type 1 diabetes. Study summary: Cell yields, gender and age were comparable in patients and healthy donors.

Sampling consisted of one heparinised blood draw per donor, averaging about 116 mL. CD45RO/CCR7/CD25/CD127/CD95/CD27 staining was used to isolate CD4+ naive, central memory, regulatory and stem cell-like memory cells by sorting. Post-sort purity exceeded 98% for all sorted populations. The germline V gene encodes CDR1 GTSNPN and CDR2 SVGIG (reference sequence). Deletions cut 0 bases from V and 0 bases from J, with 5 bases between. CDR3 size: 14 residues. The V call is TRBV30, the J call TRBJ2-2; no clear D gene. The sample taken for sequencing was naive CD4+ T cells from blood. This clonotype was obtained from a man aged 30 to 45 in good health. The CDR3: CAWSVETNTGELFF. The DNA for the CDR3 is TGTGCCTGGAGTGTAGAGACGAACACCGGGGAGCTGTTTTTT.